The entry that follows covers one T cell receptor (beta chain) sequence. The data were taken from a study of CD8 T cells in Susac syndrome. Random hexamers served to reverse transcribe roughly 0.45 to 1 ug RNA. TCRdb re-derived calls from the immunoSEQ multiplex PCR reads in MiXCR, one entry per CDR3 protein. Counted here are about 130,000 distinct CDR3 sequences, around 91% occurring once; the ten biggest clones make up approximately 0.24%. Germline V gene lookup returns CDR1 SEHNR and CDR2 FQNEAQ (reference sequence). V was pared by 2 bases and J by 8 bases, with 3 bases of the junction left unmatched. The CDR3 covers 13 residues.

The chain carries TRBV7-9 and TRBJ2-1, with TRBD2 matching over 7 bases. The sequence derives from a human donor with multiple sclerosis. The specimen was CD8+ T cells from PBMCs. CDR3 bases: TGTGCCAGCAGCTTACGGGGGGAGGATGAGCAGTTCTTC. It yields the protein CASSLRGEDEQFF.